One and the same sample provided the 27 T cell receptor beta chains below, sequenced in a study of cytomegalovirus exposure and HLA in healthy donors. It was with 60 Vbeta and 13 Jbeta primers that the PCR ran. Only in-frame clones appear in the TCRdb table, and some are missing; sequencing was by immunoSEQ multiplex PCR. The sample carries under 170,000 clones, under 75% recorded once. Specimen: PBMCs. The receptors derive from a woman aged 55-75 years in good health and CMV-seropositive.

The V call is TRBV7-2, the J call TRBJ2-7; D possibly corresponds to TRBD2 (5 bases). This CDR3 region has 14 residues. The V and J ends lost 3 bases and 5 bases respectively, with 14 bases between them. Germline assignment: CDR1 SGHTA and CDR2 FQGNSA. CDR3 residues: CASSFIGPGNEQYF. The CDR3, as DNA: TGTGCCAGCAGCTTTATCGGCCCGGGGAACGAGCAGTACTTC.

This clone was recorded a few times. This chain connects TRBV6-5 to TRBJ1-4, with D possibly matching TRBD1 (5 bases). The V end was cut by 0 bases, the J end by 3 bases, with 8 bases between. There are 15 residues in the CDR3. Germline V gene lookup returns CDR1 MNHEY and CDR2 SVGAGI. The CDR3 DNA follows: TGTGCCAGCAGTTACTCGCGGGGGTCTAATGAAAAACTGTTTTTT. Its translation is CASSYSRGSNEKLFF.

The V call is TRBV9, the J call TRBJ2-7; the match to TRBD1 covers 9 bases. V was clipped by 0 bases and J by 0 bases; unmatched bases: 1. This CDR3 is built from 15 residues. Looked up from germline, CDR1 is SGDLS and CDR2 is YYNGEE. Here the CDR3 DNA reads TGTGCCAGCAGCGTAGGACAGGGGGACTCCTACGAGCAGTACTTC. Translating gives CASSVGQGDSYEQYF.

The genes are TRBV6-6 and TRBJ2-2; 7 positions match TRBD1. The CDR3 extends over 16 amino acids. Unmatched junction bases numbered 7, after V lost 2 bases and J lost 4 bases. Germline V gene lookup returns CDR1 MNHNY and CDR2 SVGAGI (reference sequence). The CDR3 is CASSYRAGGSTGELFF. The DNA of the CDR3 is TGTGCCAGCAGTTACCGGGCAGGGGGTAGCACCGGGGAGCTGTTTTTT.

V and J are TRBV5-1 and TRBJ1-1; D possibly corresponds to TRBD1 (5 bases). CDR1 is SGHRS and CDR2 is YFSETQ in the germline V gene. The length of the CDR3 is 13 residues. Trimming shortened V by 7 bases and J by 1 base, and 11 bases separated the two germline ends. CDR3 protein: CASVQDPNTEAFF. The DNA of the CDR3 is TGCGCCAGCGTACAGGATCCGAACACTGAAGCTTTCTTT.

This clone was seen only once. V is TRBV7-6 and J is TRBJ1-2; D possibly corresponds to TRBD1 (5 bases). The CDR3 sequence is 15 residues long. Germline loops: CDR1 SGHVS, CDR2 FNYEAQ. V shed 4 bases and J shed 0 bases, with 12 bases lying between them. CDR3 in amino acids: CASSSDRTPNYGYTF. DNA of the CDR3: TGTGCCAGCAGCTCCGACCGGACACCTAACTATGGCTACACCTTC.

The rearrangement uses TRBV14 and TRBJ2-5; tentatively, D is TRBD2 (5 bases). The germline V gene encodes CDR1 SGHDN and CDR2 FVKESK. Trimming removed 0 bases from V and 4 bases from J, with 6 bases in between. The CDR3 totals 13 residues. The CDR3 coding sequence is TGTGCCAGCAGCCAAGAGCTAGCAGAGACCCAGTACTTC. This sequence encodes CASSQELAETQYF.

The chain employs TRBV30 and TRBJ1-4; 8 bases match TRBD1. The CDR3 is 13 amino acids. J was trimmed by 8 bases and V by 4 bases; bases with no gene match: 6. CDR1 is GTSNPN, CDR2 SVGIG, per germline (reference sequence). This CDR3 is CAWTKGDREKLFF. CDR3 nucleotides: TGTGCCTGGACTAAAGGGGACAGGGAAAAACTGTTTTTT.

The rearrangement joins TRBV5-1 to TRBJ2-7; the D gene is possibly TRBD2 (6 bases). Germline CDR1 SGHRS, CDR2 YFSETQ. This CDR3 has 16 amino acids. Trimming took off 4 bases at V and 6 bases at J, with 23 bases between the two ends. DNA for the CDR3: TGCGCCAGCAGCCGGACCCGGGACTCCAAGATTGGCGAGCAGTACTTC. This translates into CASSRTRDSKIGEQYF.

V gene TRBV28 combines with J gene TRBJ1-5; 8 positions agree with TRBD1. V shed 7 bases, J shed 7 bases, and the junction held 12 bases outside the gene matches. This CDR3 region has 15 residues. Germline CDR1 and CDR2: MDHEN and SYDVKM. CDR3 in DNA: TGTGCCAGCACCCCCTGGACAGGGCCCAAGCAGCCCCAGCATTTT. This gives the protein CASTPWTGPKQPQHF.

The chain has TRBV7-9 and TRBJ2-5; D unresolved. Trimming cost V 5 bases and J 5 bases, with 9 bases left between them. Germline-derived CDR1 and CDR2 are SEHNR and FQNEAQ (reference sequence). The CDR3 runs to 12 residues. The chain's CDR3 is CASSAGPETQYF. CDR3 sequence (DNA): TGTGCCAGCAGCGCCGGTCCCGAGACCCAGTACTTC.

This clone was counted between two and nine times. The V gene is TRBV4-3, the J gene TRBJ2-6; a weak D match, TRBD1 (5 bases). The CDR3 extends over 17 amino acids. Trimming cost V 2 bases and J 0 bases, with 11 bases left between them. The V gene's germline CDR1 is LGHNA and CDR2 YSLEER. The CDR3 spells CASSQRGWISGANVLTF. DNA of the CDR3: TGCGCCAGCAGCCAAAGGGGCTGGATCTCTGGGGCCAACGTCCTGACTTTC.

Here the CDR3 reads CASSSPTGKGSYEQYF. CDR3 coding DNA: TGTGCCAGCAGTTCTCCAACAGGGAAGGGTTCCTACGAGCAGTACTTC. The J gene is TRBJ2-7, the V gene TRBV6-5, with D possibly matching TRBD1 (6 bases). CDR3 size: 16 residues. Trimming took 4 bases from V and 1 from J, leaving 17 bases between them. The germline CDR1 and CDR2 sequences are MNHEY and SVGAGI.

The rearrangement uses TRBV14 and TRBJ2-7; D gene unclear. Trimming took 3 bases from V and 0 from J, leaving 15 bases between them. The CDR3 is made up of 16 amino acids. Germline V gene sequence: CDR1 SGHDN, CDR2 FVKESK. CDR3 loop: CASSQRTASLSYEQYF. The CDR3 DNA is TGTGCCAGCAGCCAGCGAACAGCCTCCCTCTCCTACGAGCAGTACTTC. The full variable domain, completed using reference TRBV14 and TRBJ2-7, is EAGVTQFPSHSVIEKGQTVTLRCDPISGHDNLYWYRRVMGKEIKFLLHFVKESKQDESGMPNNRFLAERTGGTYSTLKVQPAELEDSGVYFCASSQRTASLSYEQYFGPGTRLTVT.

The chain joins TRBV30 to TRBJ2-5, with 8 bases fitting TRBD2. The CDR3 length is 12 residues. With V trimmed by 7 bases and J by 6 bases, 7 bases remained unmatched. Germline CDR1 reads GTSNPN; CDR2 reads SVGIG (reference sequence). The CDR3 reads CAYAGGLKTQYF. The DNA of the CDR3 is TGTGCCTACGCGGGGGGCCTGAAGACCCAGTACTTC.

This clone was observed a handful of times. Other DNA sequences within the sample encode an identical CDR3. The chain links TRBV7-6 to TRBJ2-5, with D uncertain. Trimming took off 4 bases at V and 0 bases at J, with 6 bases between the two ends. Looked up from germline, CDR1 is SGHVS and CDR2 is FNYEAQ. The CDR3 consists of 13 residues. CDR3 sequence reads: CASSSRDQETQYF. The CDR3, as DNA: TGTGCCAGCAGCTCCCGGGACCAAGAGACCCAGTACTTC.

This clone was seen more than once but under ten times. The CDR3 sequence is CASSSPQGIYGYTF. In DNA form, the CDR3 reads TGTGCCAGCAGTTCCCCGCAGGGTATCTATGGCTACACCTTC. The chain recombines TRBV28 with TRBJ1-2; TRBD1 might be the D (5 bases). V lost 4 bases and J 4 bases, leaving 13 bases between the germline ends. In germline, CDR1 is MDHEN, CDR2 SYDVKM. The CDR3 consists of 14 residues.

This chain joins TRBV14 and TRBJ2-2; 12 bases agree with TRBD2. CDR3 length: 17 amino acids. Germline V gene sequence: CDR1 SGHDN, CDR2 FVKESK. The V segment lost 4 bases and the J segment 5 bases; nucleotides outside the gene matches: 8. CDR3 DNA sequence: TGTGCCAGCAGCCTCGAGACTAGCGGGGGCTTGACCGGGGAGCTGTTTTTT. Translating gives CASSLETSGGLTGELFF.

Note on this clone: This may be a read error, as it is one base from a much larger clone. Other DNA sequences of this sample code for an identical CDR3. The chain is built from TRBV28 and TRBJ1-2; D is uncertain. CDR1 and CDR2 (germline): MDHEN, SYDVKM. V shed 2 bases and J shed 2 bases, with 6 bases lying between them. The CDR3 extends over 13 amino acids. The CDR3 nucleotides are TGTGCCAGCAGTTTAGGGCAGAACTATGGCTACACCTTC. Translated, it gives CASSLGQNYGYTF.

This clone was detected a few times. The V call is TRBV20-1, the J call TRBJ1-2, with D maybe TRBD1 (6 bases). The V gene's germline CDR1 is DFQATT and CDR2 SNEGSKA (reference sequence). CDR3 size: 11 residues. The CDR3: CRSTGNYGYTF. The DNA for the CDR3 is TGCCGTTCAACAGGGAACTATGGCTACACCTTC.

Turning to this clone: This CDR3 is also generated by other DNA sequences in the sample. The CDR3 sequence: CASSTGGSYEQYF. The CDR3 region has the DNA TGCGCCAGCAGTACGGGAGGTTCCTACGAGCAGTACTTC. This chain joins TRBV10-1 and TRBJ2-7; TRBD2 matches at 7 bases. CDR3 length: 13 residues. From germline, CDR1 is WNHNN and CDR2 SYGVQD (reference sequence). Trimming removed 5 bases from V and 1 base from J; junction bases left unmatched: 2.

This rearrangement joins TRBV2 to TRBJ1-1; D might be TRBD1 (5 bases). The germline V and J ends were trimmed by 5 bases and 2 bases, with 9 bases remaining between them. Germline CDR1 and CDR2: SNHLY and FYNNEI. The CDR3 is 13 residues long. DNA of the CDR3: TGTGCCAGCAGTCGACAGCCAAACACTGAAGCTTTCTTT. Its protein product is CASSRQPNTEAFF. The full variable domain, with the rest looked up from reference TRBV2 and TRBJ1-1, is EPEVTQTPSHQVTQMGQEVILRCVPISNHLYFYWYRQILGQKVEFLVSFYNNEISEKSEIFDDQFSVERPDGSNFTLKIRSTKLEDSAMYFCASSRQPNTEAFFGQGTRLTVV.

The table lists this clone with a few counts. The V gene is TRBV27, the J gene TRBJ2-7; 9 bases align to TRBD2. This CDR3 has 15 residues. Germline V CDR1 and CDR2: MNHEY, SMNVEV (reference sequence). With V trimmed by 6 bases and J by 3 bases, 9 bases remained unmatched. The CDR3 loop is CASRPGLAPLYEQYF. The CDR3 nucleotides read TGTGCCAGCAGACCCGGACTAGCGCCCCTCTACGAGCAGTACTTC.

The rearrangement uses TRBV7-2 and TRBJ2-7, with 10 positions matching TRBD1. CDR3 length: 15 residues. Germline assignment: CDR1 SGHTA and CDR2 FQGNSA. Trimming removed 2 bases from V and 5 bases from J; junction bases left unmatched: 6. The CDR3 bases are TGTGCCAGCAGCTTACCGACAGGGGGCTGGGACGAGCAGTACTTC. It encodes CASSLPTGGWDEQYF.

The CDR3 DNA sequence: TGTGCCAGCAGCCAAGCGGGGGCCGTGCTAGACTATGGCTACACCTTC. This sequence encodes CASSQAGAVLDYGYTF. The V gene is TRBV16, the J gene TRBJ1-2; a weak D match, TRBD1 (6 bases). CDR3 length equals 16 residues. V lost 2 bases to trimming and J lost 3 bases, with 16 bases between them. CDR1 and CDR2 (germline): KGHSY, FQNENV.

This chain's CDR3 is CASTGTADSYEQYF. CDR3 nucleotide sequence: TGTGCCAGCACCGGGACAGCCGACTCCTACGAGCAGTACTTC. This chain links TRBV6-6 with TRBJ2-7; 7 bases align to TRBD1. V dropped 7 bases and J dropped 0; count of bases not matched to a gene: 6. This CDR3 contains 14 residues. Germline V CDR1 and CDR2: MNHNY, SVGAGI (reference sequence).

This chain connects TRBV25-1 to TRBJ2-7; weak D call: TRBD1 (5 bases). Trimming removed 1 base at V and 2 bases at J, with 12 bases between. Per the germline V gene, CDR1 is MGHDK and CDR2 is SYGVNS. The CDR3 spans 15 residues. CDR3 DNA sequence: TGTGCCAGCAGTGAATTCGAGACAGATCCCTACGAGCAGTACTTC. Translating gives CASSEFETDPYEQYF.